This T cell receptor (beta chain) was retrieved from a study of T-cell reconstitution after alpha-beta-depleted transplantation in children. Unique molecular identifiers tagged the TCRbeta library. TCRdb recomputed calls from the PCR reads with MiXCR, one row per CDR3 protein. The table shows about 400,000 distinct CDR3 sequences, with approximately 20% occurring only once. The CDR3 is 13 amino acids. Trimming took 5 bases from V and 4 from J, leaving 11 bases between them. This clonotype turned up a few times. The sequenced sample was PBMCs from the stem cell graft donor, obtained from the stem cell graft. The J gene is TRBJ2-5, the V gene TRBV12-3 or TRBV12-4, with D possibly TRBD2 on 5 matching bases. The TCR comes from a human donor who donated a stem cell graft to a child with acute myeloid leukemia. The CDR3 reads CASSPGRRETQYF. In DNA, the CDR3 is TGTGCCAGCAGTCCGGGAAGACGAGAGACCCAGTACTTC.